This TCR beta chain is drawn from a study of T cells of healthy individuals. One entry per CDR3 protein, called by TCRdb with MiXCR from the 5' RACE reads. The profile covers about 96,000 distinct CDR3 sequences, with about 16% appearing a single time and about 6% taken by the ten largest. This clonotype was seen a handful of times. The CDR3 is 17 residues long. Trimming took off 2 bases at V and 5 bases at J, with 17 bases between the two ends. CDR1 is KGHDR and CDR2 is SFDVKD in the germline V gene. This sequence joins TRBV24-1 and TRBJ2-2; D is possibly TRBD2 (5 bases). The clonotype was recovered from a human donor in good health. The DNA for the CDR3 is TGTGCCACCAGTGATTGGGGAGCGCGGCCCGGGACCGGGGAGCTGTTTTTT. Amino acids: CATSDWGARPGTGELFF.